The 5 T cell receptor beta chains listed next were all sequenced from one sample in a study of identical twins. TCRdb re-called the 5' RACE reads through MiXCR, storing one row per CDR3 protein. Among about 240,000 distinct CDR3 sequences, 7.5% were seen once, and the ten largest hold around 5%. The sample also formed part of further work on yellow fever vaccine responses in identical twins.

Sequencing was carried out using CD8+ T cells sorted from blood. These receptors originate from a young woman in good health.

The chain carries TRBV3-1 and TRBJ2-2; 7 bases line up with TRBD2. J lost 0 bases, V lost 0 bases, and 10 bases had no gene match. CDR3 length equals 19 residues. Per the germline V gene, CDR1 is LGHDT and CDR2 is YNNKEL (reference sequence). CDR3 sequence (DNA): TGTGCCAGCAGCCAAGATCCCCTAGCGGCAGCTACGAACACCGGGGAGCTGTTTTTT. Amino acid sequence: CASSQDPLAAATNTGELFF.

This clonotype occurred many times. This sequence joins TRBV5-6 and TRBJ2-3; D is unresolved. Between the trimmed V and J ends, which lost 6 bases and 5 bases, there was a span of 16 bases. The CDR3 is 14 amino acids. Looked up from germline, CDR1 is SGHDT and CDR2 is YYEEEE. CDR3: CASTIGLRRDTQYF. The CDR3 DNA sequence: TGTGCCAGCACCATCGGTTTGAGGAGAGATACGCAGTATTTT.

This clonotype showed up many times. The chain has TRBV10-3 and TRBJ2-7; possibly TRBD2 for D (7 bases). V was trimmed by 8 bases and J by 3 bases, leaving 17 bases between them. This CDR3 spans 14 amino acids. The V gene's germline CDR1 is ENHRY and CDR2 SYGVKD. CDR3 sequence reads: CAIWGGDTYYEQYF. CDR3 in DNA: TGTGCCATCTGGGGGGGGGACACCTACTACGAGCAGTACTTC.

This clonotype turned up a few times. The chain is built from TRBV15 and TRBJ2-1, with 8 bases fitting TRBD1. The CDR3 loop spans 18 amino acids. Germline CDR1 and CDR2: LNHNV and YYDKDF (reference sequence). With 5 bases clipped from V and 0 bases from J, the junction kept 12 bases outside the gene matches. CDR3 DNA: TGTGCCACCAGCCCCCACAGGGGGACGGGAAACTCCTACAATGAGCAGTTCTTC. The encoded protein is CATSPHRGTGNSYNEQFF.

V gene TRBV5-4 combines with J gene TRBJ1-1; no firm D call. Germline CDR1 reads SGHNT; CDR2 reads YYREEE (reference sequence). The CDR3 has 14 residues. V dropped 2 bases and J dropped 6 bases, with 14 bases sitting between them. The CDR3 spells CASSFEDYQAEAFF. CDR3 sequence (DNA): TGTGCCAGCAGCTTTGAGGACTACCAGGCTGAAGCTTTCTTT.